These T cell receptor beta chains were read from a single sample in a study of blood T cell repertoires in COVID-19. Produced via immunoSEQ multiplex PCR; TCRdb's table is partial and in-frame only. Among about 270,000 clones listed, about 82% were seen once. Sample: peripheral blood. The receptors shown here come from a woman between 45 and 60 years old with active or convalescent COVID-19. Each CDR3 is given with its conserved first and last residue. D genes are given only for firm matches. A clone size is listed for some rows: how often the clone was seen (once, few, many), or a class if it is expanded.

j_gene | abundance | v_gene | d_gene | CDR3aa | CDR3nt
TRBJ2-5 | - | TRBV18 | TRBD2 | CASSPTGTRGETQYF | TGTGCCAGCTCACCCACCGGGACTAGGGGAGAGACCCAGTACTTC
TRBJ2-2 | - | TRBV5-1 | - | CASMNGVNTGELFF | TGCGCCAGCATGAACGGGGTTAACACCGGGGAGCTGTTTTTT
TRBJ2-1 | once | TRBV4-2 | - | CASSQVAGNSYNEQFF | TGTGCCAGCAGCCAAGTTGCCGGGAACTCCTACAATGAGCAGTTCTTC
TRBJ1-3 | - | TRBV5-1 | TRBD1 | CASSLRDRGLHGGSGNTIYF | TGCGCCAGCAGCCTCCGGGACAGGGGGCTCCATGGGGGTAGTGGAAACACCATATATTTT
TRBJ2-7 | - | TRBV7-9 | - | CASSPLGGSSEQYF | TGTGCCAGCAGCCCATTGGGGGGATCGTCCGAGCAGTACTTC
TRBJ1-2 | - | TRBV11-2 | - | CASSLVAGAGYGYTF | TGTGCCAGCAGCTTAGTGGCAGGGGCAGGCTATGGCTACACCTTC
TRBJ2-1 | - | TRBV5-1 | - | CASTRRWTTDNEQFF | TGCGCCAGCACCAGACGGTGGACTACCGACAATGAGCAGTTCTTC
TRBJ1-2 | - | TRBV5-8 | TRBD1 | CASSWDRVGYGYTF | TGTGCCAGCAGCTGGGACAGGGTTGGCTATGGCTACACCTTC
TRBJ1-2 | once | TRBV28 | TRBD1 | CASRRTGLDGYTF | TGTGCCAGCAGACGGACAGGGCTAGATGGCTACACCTTC
TRBJ2-2 | - | TRBV9 | - | CASSAEKTGELFF | TGTGCCAGCAGCGCCGAGAAGACCGGGGAGCTGTTTTTT
TRBJ2-3 | - | TRBV18 | TRBD2 | CASSPWAGETDTQYF | TGTGCCAGCTCACCCTGGGCGGGAGAAACAGATACGCAGTATTTT
TRBJ2-7 | - | TRBV30 | - | CAWSVQGTSSYEQYF | TGTGCCTGGAGTGTGCAGGGAACGAGCTCCTACGAGCAGTACTTC
TRBJ1-1 | - | TRBV2 | TRBD1 | CASSLFGGQGAHLAEAFF | TGTGCCAGCTCTCTATTCGGGGGACAGGGGGCCCATTTGGCTGAAGCTTTCTTT
TRBJ1-2 | - | TRBV3-1/TRBV3-2 | - | CASSPPSVLYGYTF | TGTGCCAGCAGCCCCCCCAGCGTTCTGTATGGCTACACCTTC
TRBJ2-7 | - | TRBV6-2/TRBV6-3 | TRBD1 | CASSFPPGQGIREQYF | TGTGCCAGCAGTTTCCCACCAGGACAGGGTATCCGCGAGCAGTACTTC
TRBJ2-5 | - | TRBV5-6 | - | CASSIWTEQETQYF | TGTGCCAGCAGCATATGGACTGAACAAGAGACCCAGTACTTC
TRBJ2-2 | - | TRBV19 | - | CASSVQGNTGELFF | TGTGCCAGTAGTGTACAGGGGAACACCGGGGAGCTGTTTTTT
TRBJ1-6 | - | TRBV19 | TRBD1 | CASSSHRGNNSPLHF | TGTGCCAGTAGTAGCCACAGGGGTAATAATTCACCCCTCCACTTT
TRBJ2-7 | few | TRBV21-1 | - | CASSRRDRVFLREQYF | TGTGCCAGCAGCAGGCGAGACAGGGTTTTTCTTCGCGAGCAGTACTTC
TRBJ2-3 | - | TRBV5-1 | - | CASSPRGGSTGGTQYF | TGCGCCAGCAGCCCCCGCGGAGGGTCAACGGGCGGTACGCAGTATTTT
TRBJ1-6 | - | TRBV9 | - | CASSGRESPLHF | TGTGCCAGCAGCGGAAGAGAATCACCCCTCCACTTT
TRBJ2-3 | - | TRBV5-1 | - | CASTLLGAGSTDTQYF | TGCGCCAGCACCCTCTTAGGGGCAGGCAGCACAGATACGCAGTATTTT
TRBJ1-4 | - | TRBV24-1 | TRBD1 | CATSDPTGGPNEKLFF | TGTGCCACCAGTGACCCGACAGGGGGGCCTAATGAAAAACTGTTTTTT
TRBJ1-2 | - | TRBV5-4 | TRBD1 | CASSPATGARYGYTF | TGTGCCAGCAGCCCCGCAACAGGGGCGCGGTATGGCTACACCTTC
TRBJ1-1 | - | TRBV5-1 | - | CASSLASDGGTEAFF | TGCGCCAGCAGCTTGGCCAGCGACGGGGGCACTGAAGCTTTCTTT
TRBJ2-2 | - | TRBV4-1 | TRBD2 | CASSPGLAGAGELFF | TGCGCCAGCAGCCCCGGACTAGCGGGAGCCGGGGAGCTGTTTTTT
TRBJ2-7 | - | TRBV7-2 | TRBD2 | CASSPRGGNYEQYF | TGTGCCAGCAGCCCCCGGGGGGGGAACTACGAGCAGTACTTC
TRBJ2-1 | once | TRBV10-3 | - | CAGRVSGDEQFF | TGTGCCGGCAGGGTCTCTGGAGATGAGCAGTTCTTC
TRBJ2-1 | - | TRBV29-1 | TRBD2 | CSVVGLAEYNEQFF | TGCAGCGTTGTGGGACTAGCGGAGTACAATGAGCAGTTCTTC
TRBJ2-7 | - | TRBV19 | - | CASSIQVAYEQYF | TGTGCCAGTAGTATCCAGGTTGCCTACGAGCAGTACTTC
TRBJ2-5 | - | TRBV5-1 | TRBD2 | CASSWGLAGEGETQYF | TGCGCCAGCAGCTGGGGACTAGCGGGAGAGGGGGAGACCCAGTACTTC
TRBJ2-7 | - | TRBV19 | - | CASSTTGSYEQYF | TGTGCCAGTAGTACAACAGGGTCCTACGAGCAGTACTTC
TRBJ2-2 | - | TRBV19 | - | CASSRTVLQPGELFF | TGTGCCAGTAGTCGGACAGTACTACAGCCCGGGGAGCTGTTTTTT
TRBJ2-7 | - | TRBV6-6 | TRBD2 | CASRDTSGTYEQYF | TGTGCCAGCAGGGACACTAGCGGTACCTACGAGCAGTACTTC
TRBJ2-5 | - | TRBV7-3 | TRBD1 | CASSRRDRGRGETQYF | TGTGCCAGCAGTCGCCGGGACAGGGGGCGCGGGGAGACCCAGTACTTC
TRBJ2-5 | - | TRBV7-9 | TRBD2 | CASSSGLAGGLIHGTQYF | TGTGCCAGCAGTTCCGGACTAGCGGGAGGCCTTATACATGGGACCCAGTACTTC
TRBJ2-4 | - | TRBV12-3/TRBV12-4 | - | CASSLAGNSIQYF | TGTGCCAGCAGTTTAGCCGGTAATAGCATTCAGTACTTC
TRBJ2-3 | - | TRBV5-1 | TRBD2 | CASSLAAGGDTQYF | TGCGCCAGCAGCTTGGCAGCGGGAGGGGATACGCAGTATTTT
TRBJ1-5 | few | TRBV2 | TRBD1 | CASREQGVKDQPQHF | TGTGCCAGCAGGGAACAGGGGGTCAAAGATCAGCCCCAGCATTTT
TRBJ1-5 | - | TRBV15 | TRBD1 | CATSRDQGVVQPQHF | TGTGCCACCAGCAGAGACCAGGGGGTGGTACAGCCCCAGCATTTT
TRBJ2-1 | once | TRBV29-1 | - | CSVGANEQFF | TGCAGCGTTGGGGCCAATGAGCAGTTCTTC
TRBJ1-2 | few | TRBV19 | TRBD1 | CASCSLGTVYGYTF | TGTGCCAGTTGTTCCCTCGGGACAGTCTATGGCTACACCTTC
TRBJ1-1 | - | TRBV28 | - | CASSLPQGNSEAFF | TGTGCCAGCAGTCTCCCACAGGGTAACTCTGAAGCTTTCTTT
TRBJ2-3 | - | TRBV28 | - | CASSYYTDTQYF | TGTGCCAGCAGTTATTACACAGATACGCAGTATTTT
TRBJ1-2 | - | TRBV14 | - | CASSQDRWEGRSGIYGYTF | TGTGCCAGCAGCCAAGATCGCTGGGAAGGGAGGTCAGGGATCTATGGCTACACCTTC
TRBJ2-5 | - | TRBV2 | TRBD2 | CASSPTSGPETQYF | TGTGCCAGCAGCCCGACTAGCGGCCCCGAGACCCAGTACTTC
TRBJ2-7 | - | TRBV28 | TRBD1 | CASSYPDRAVREQYF | TGTGCCAGCAGTTACCCCGACAGGGCGGTCCGCGAGCAGTACTTC
TRBJ1-4 | - | TRBV19 | TRBD1 | CASSRQGAGADEKLFF | TGTGCCAGTAGCAGACAGGGGGCTGGGGCGGATGAAAAACTGTTTTTT
TRBJ1-5 | once | TRBV27 | - | CASSLYARVGQPQHF | TGTGCCAGCAGTTTATACGCGAGGGTAGGTCAGCCCCAGCATTTT
TRBJ2-7 | - | TRBV28 | TRBD1 | CASSQGAYEQYF | TGTGCCAGCAGTCAGGGGGCGTACGAGCAGTACTTC